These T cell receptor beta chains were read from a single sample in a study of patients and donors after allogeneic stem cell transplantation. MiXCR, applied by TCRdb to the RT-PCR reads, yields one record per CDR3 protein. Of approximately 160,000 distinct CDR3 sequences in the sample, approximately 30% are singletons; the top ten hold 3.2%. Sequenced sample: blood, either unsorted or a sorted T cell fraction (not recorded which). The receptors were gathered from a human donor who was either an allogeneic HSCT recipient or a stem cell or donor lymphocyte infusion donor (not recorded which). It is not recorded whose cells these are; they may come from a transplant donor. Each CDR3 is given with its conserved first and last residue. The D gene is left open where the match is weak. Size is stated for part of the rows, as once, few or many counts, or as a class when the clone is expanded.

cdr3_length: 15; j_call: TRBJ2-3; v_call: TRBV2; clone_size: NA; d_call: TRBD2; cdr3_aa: CASRPGTSVPYTQYF; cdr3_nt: TGTGCCAGCAGACCCGGGACTAGCGTACCCTATACGCAGTATTTT
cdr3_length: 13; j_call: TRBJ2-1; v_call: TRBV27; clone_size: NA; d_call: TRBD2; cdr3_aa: CASTTGGMNEQFF; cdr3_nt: TGTGCCAGCACCACCGGGGGGATGAATGAGCAGTTCTTC
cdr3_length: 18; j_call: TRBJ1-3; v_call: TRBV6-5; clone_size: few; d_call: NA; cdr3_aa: CASSYSTSAGYSGNTIYF; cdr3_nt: TGTGCCAGCAGTTACTCGACCTCCGCAGGGTACTCTGGAAACACCATATATTTT
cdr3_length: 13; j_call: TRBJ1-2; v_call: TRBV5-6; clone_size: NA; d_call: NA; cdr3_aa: CASSGQVGGGYTF; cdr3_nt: TGTGCCAGCAGCGGCCAAGTAGGTGGTGGCTACACCTTC
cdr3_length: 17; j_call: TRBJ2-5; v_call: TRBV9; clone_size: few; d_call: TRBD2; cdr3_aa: CASSIRLETSGQETQYF; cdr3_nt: TGTGCCAGCAGCATCCGACTGGAGACTAGCGGCCAAGAGACCCAGTACTTC
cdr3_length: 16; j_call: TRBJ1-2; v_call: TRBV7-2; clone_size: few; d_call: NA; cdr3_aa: CASSLGWVGPADGYTF; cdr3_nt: TGTGCCAGCAGCCTAGGTTGGGTAGGACCCGCGGATGGCTACACCTTC
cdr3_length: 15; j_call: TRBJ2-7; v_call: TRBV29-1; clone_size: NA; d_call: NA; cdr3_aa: CSVQPQGRTFNEQYF; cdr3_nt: TGCAGCGTTCAGCCACAGGGAAGGACGTTCAACGAGCAGTACTTC
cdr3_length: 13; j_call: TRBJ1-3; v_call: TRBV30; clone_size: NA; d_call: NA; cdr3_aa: CAWSVSAGNTIYF; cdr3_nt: TGTGCCTGGAGTGTATCCGCTGGAAACACCATATATTTT
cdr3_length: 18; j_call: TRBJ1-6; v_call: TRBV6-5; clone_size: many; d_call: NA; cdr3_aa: CASTPSGPLGPYNSPLHF; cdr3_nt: TGTGCCAGCACCCCCTCCGGGCCCCTGGGCCCCTATAATTCACCCCTCCACTTT
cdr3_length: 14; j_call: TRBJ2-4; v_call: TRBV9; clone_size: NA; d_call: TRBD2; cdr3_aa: CASSVDGRVDIQYF; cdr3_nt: TGTGCCAGCAGCGTAGACGGGAGGGTAGACATTCAGTACTTC
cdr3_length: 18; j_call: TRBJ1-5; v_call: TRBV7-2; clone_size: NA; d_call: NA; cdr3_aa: CASSLAGGGGFSNQPQHF; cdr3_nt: TGTGCCAGCAGCTTAGCTGGCGGGGGCGGTTTTAGCAATCAGCCCCAGCATTTT
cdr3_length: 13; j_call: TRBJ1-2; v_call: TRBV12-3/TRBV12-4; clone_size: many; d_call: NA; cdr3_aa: CASSFDSAYGYTF; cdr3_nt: TGTGCCAGCAGTTTCGACAGCGCCTATGGCTACACCTTC
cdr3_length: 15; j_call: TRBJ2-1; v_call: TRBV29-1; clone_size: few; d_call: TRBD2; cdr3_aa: CSVELGREVDNEQFF; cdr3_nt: TGCAGCGTTGAATTGGGTCGGGAGGTGGACAATGAGCAGTTCTTC
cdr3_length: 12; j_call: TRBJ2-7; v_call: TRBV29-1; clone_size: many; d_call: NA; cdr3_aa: CSVGQPSYEQYF; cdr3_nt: TGCAGCGTTGGACAGCCCTCCTACGAGCAGTACTTC
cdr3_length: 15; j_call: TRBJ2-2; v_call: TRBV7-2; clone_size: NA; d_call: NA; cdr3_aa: CASSLKLSNTGELFF; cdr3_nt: TGTGCCAGCAGCTTAAAGCTCTCGAACACCGGGGAGCTGTTTTTT
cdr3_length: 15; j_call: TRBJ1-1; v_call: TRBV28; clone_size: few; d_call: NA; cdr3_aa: CASSLGDRKNTEAFF; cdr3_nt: TGTGCCAGCAGTTTAGGTGACAGAAAGAACACTGAAGCTTTCTTT